Sequencing of this T cell receptor beta chain was carried out in a study of blood T cell repertoires in COVID-19. TCRdb keeps only in-frame clones here, not all; method: immunoSEQ multiplex PCR. The profile covers about 140,000 clones, with roughly 88% appearing a single time and about 1.7% taken by the ten largest. The CDR3 contains 16 residues. The germline V gene has CDR1 WNHNN and CDR2 SYGVQD (reference sequence). J was trimmed by 5 bases and V by 4 bases; bases with no gene match: 11. Sequencing used peripheral blood. This TCR came from a woman between 50 and 59 years old with acute or convalescent COVID-19. The chain carries TRBV10-1 and TRBJ2-5; 9 bases map to TRBD1. The CDR3 coding sequence is TGCGCCAGCAGTGTAATCCCCGGGACAGGGAAGGAGACCCAGTACTTC. Protein product: CASSVIPGTGKETQYF.